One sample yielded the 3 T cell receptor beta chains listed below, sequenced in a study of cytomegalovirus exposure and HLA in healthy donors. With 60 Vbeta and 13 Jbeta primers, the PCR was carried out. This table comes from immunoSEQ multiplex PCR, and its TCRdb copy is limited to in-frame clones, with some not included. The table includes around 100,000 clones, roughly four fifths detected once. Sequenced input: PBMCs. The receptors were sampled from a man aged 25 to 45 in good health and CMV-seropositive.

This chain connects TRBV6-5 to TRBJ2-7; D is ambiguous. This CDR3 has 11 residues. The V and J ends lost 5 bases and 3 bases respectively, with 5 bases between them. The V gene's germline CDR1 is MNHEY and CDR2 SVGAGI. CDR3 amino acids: CASSLFYEQYF. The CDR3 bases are TGTGCCAGCAGTCTTTTCTACGAGCAGTACTTC.

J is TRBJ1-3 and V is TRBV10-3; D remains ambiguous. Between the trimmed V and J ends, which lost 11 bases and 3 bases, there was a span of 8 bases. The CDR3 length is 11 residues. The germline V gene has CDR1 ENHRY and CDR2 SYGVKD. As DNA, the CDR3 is TGTGCCCACGGAGTTGGAAACACCATATATTTT. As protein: CAHGVGNTIYF.

CDR3 coding DNA: TGTGCCAGCAGCCTCGGGTCGAACACTGAAGCTTTCTTT. It translates to CASSLGSNTEAFF. The chain links TRBV11-3 to TRBJ1-1; no clear D gene. Germline assignment: CDR1 SGHNT and CDR2 YENEEA. CDR3 length: 13 amino acids. The V end was cut by 5 bases, the J end by 1 base, with 8 bases between.